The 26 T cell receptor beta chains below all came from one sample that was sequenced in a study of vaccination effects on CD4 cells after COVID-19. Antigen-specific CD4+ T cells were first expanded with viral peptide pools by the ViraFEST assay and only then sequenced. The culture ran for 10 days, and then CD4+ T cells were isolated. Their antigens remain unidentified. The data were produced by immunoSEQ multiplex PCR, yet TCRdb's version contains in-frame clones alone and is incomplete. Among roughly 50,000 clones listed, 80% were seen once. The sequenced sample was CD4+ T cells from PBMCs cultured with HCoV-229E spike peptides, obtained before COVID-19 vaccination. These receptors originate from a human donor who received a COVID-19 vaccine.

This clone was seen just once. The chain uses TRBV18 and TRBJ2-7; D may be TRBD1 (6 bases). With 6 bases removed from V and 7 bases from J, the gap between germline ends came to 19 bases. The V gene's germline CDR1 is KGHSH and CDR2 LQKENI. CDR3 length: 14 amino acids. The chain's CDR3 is CASSPSNRDREQYV. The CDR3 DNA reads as TGTGCCAGCTCGCCCTCAAACAGGGACCGGGAGCAGTACGTC.

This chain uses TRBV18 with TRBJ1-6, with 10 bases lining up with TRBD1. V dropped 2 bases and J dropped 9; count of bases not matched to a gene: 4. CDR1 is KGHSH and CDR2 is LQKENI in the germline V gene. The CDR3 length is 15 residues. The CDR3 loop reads CASSPEGQGSSPLHF. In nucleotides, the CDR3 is TGTGCCAGCTCACCAGAGGGACAGGGGAGTTCACCCCTCCACTTT.

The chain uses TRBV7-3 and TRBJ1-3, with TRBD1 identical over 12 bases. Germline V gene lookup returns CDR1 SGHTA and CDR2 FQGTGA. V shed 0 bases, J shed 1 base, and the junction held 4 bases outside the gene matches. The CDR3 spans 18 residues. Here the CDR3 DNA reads TGTGCCAGCAGCTTAACGGGACAGGGGGCGCGTTCTGGAAACACCATATATTTT. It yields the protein CASSLTGQGARSGNTIYF.

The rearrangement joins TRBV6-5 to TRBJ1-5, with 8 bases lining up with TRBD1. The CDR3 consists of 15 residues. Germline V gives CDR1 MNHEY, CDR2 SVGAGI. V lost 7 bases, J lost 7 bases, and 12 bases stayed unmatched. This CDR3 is CASNLRDRRPQPQHF. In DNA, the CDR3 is TGTGCCAGCAACCTCCGGGACAGGCGCCCCCAGCCCCAGCATTTT.

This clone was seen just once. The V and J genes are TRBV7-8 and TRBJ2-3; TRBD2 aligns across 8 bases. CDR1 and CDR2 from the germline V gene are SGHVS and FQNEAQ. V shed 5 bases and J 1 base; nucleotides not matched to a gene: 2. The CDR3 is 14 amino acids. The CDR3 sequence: CASSRAGGTDTQYF. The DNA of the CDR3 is TGTGCCAGCAGCCGAGCGGGGGGCACAGATACGCAGTATTTT.

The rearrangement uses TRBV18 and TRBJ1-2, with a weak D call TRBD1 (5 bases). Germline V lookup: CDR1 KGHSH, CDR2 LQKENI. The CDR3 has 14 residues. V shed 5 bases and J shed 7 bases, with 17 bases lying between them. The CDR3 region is CASSSQGLQGGYTF. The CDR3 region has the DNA TGTGCCAGCTCATCTCAAGGACTTCAGGGTGGCTACACCTTC.

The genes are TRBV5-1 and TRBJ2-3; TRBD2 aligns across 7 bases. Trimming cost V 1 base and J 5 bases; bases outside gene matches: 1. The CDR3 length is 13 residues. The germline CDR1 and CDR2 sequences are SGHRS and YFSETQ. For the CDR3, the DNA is TGCGCCAGCAGCTTGTCGGGGGGAGATACGCAGTATTTT. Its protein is CASSLSGGDTQYF.

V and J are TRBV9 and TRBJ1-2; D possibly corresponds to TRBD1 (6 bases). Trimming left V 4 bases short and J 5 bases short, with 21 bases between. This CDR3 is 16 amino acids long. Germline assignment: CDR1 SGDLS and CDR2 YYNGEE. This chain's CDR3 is CASSLRGDTTSYGYTF. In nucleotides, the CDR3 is TGTGCCAGCAGCCTTCGAGGGGACACCACTTCTTATGGCTACACCTTC.

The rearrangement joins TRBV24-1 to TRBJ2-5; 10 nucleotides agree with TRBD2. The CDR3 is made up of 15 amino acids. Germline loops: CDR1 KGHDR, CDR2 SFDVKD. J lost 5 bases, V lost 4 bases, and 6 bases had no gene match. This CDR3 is CATSDLAGGRETQYF. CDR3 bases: TGTGCCACCAGTGACTTAGCGGGGGGCCGGGAGACCCAGTACTTC.

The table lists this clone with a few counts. The CDR3 DNA is TGTGCAAGTCGCTTAGGATGCCAAGACAATCAGCCCCAGCATTTT. Residues: CASRLGCQDNQPQHF. The chain carries TRBV12-2 and TRBJ1-5. TRBV12-2 is labeled a pseudogene. The CDR3 contains 15 residues.

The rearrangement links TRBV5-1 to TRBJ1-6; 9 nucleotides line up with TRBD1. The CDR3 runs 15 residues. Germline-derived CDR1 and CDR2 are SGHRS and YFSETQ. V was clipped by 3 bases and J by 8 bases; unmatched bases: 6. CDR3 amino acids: CASSSGQGIYSPLHF. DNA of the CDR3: TGCGCCAGCAGCTCCGGACAGGGGATTTATTCACCCCTCCACTTT.

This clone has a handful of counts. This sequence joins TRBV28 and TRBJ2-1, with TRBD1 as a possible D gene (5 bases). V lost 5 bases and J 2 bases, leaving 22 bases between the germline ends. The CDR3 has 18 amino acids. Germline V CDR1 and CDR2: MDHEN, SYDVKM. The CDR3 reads CASSPLGPYLTPYNEQFF. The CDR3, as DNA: TGTGCCAGCAGTCCACTGGGGCCCTATCTTACCCCCTACAATGAGCAGTTCTTC.

The CDR3 DNA sequence: TGCGCCAGCAGCCCAGGACAGGCCCAAGAGACCCAGTACTTC. Translated: CASSPGQAQETQYF. The chain uses TRBV5-1 and TRBJ2-5, with TRBD1 identical over 7 bases. The CDR3 covers 14 residues. The ends lost 4 bases at V and 1 base at J; junction bases unmatched: 4. CDR1 and CDR2 (germline): SGHRS, YFSETQ.

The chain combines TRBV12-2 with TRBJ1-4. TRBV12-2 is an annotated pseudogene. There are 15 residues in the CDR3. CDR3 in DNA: TGTGCAAGTCGAGGCAGATCACCAACTAATGAAAAACTGTTTTTT. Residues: CASRGRSPTNEKLFF.

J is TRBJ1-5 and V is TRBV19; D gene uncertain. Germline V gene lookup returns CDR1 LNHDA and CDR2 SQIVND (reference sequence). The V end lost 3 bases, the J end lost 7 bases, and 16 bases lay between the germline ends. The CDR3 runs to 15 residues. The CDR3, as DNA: TGTGCCAGTAGTATCCGCCTCCTCGGGAGACAGCCCCAGCATTTT. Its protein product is CASSIRLLGRQPQHF.

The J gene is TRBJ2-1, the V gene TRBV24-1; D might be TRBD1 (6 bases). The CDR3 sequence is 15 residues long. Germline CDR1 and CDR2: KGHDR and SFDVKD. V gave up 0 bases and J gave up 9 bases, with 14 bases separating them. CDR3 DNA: TGTGCCACCAGTGATTTGCAGGCAGGGGAGTTTGAGCAGTTCTTC. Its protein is CATSDLQAGEFEQFF.

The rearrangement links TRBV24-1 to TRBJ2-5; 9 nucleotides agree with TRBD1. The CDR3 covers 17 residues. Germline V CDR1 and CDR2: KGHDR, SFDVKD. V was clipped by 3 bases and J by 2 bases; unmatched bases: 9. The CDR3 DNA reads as TGTGCCACCAGTGATGCCTTGGGACAGGGCGGGCAAGAGACCCAGTACTTC. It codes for CATSDALGQGGQETQYF.

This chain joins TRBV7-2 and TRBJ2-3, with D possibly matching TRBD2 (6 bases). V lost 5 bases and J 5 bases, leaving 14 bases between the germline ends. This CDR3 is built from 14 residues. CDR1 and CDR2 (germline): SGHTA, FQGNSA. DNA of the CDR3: TGTGCCAGCAGCAGCCGGGACTTCAGAGATACGCAGTATTTT. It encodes CASSSRDFRDTQYF.

CDR3 DNA sequence: TGCAGCGTTGATGCGGAGAACCAAGAGACCCAGTACTTC. Residues: CSVDAENQETQYF. This chain connects TRBV29-1 to TRBJ2-5, with no clear D. Germline V gives CDR1 SQVTM, CDR2 ANQGSEA. CDR3 length: 13 amino acids. V lost 3 bases and J lost 0, with 8 bases in between.

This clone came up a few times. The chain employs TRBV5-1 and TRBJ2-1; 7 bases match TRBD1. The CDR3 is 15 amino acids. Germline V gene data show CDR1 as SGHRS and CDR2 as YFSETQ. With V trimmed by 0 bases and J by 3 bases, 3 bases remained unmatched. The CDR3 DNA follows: TGCGCCAGCAGCTTGGTAGGGACAGTCTACAATGAGCAGTTCTTC. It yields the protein CASSLVGTVYNEQFF.

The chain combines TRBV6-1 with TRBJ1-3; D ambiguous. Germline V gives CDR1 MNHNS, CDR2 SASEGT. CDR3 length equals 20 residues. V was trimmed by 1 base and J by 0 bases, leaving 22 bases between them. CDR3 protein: CASSEVSVNLYLNSGNTIYF. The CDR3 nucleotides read TGTGCCAGCAGTGAAGTTAGTGTCAACCTATATCTAAACTCTGGAAACACCATATATTTT.

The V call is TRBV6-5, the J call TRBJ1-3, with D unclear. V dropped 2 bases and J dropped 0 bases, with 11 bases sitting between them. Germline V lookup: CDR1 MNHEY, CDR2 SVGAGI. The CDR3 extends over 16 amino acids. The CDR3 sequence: CASSYGVSSSGNTIYF. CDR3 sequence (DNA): TGTGCCAGCAGTTACGGGGTGTCCAGCTCTGGAAACACCATATATTTT.

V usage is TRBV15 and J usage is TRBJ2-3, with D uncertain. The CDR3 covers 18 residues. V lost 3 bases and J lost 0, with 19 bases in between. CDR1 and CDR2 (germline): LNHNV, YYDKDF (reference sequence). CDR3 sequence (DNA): TGTGCCACCAGCAGCCTCCTCTTTTCATCACGTAGCACAGATACGCAGTATTTT. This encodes CATSSLLFSSRSTDTQYF.

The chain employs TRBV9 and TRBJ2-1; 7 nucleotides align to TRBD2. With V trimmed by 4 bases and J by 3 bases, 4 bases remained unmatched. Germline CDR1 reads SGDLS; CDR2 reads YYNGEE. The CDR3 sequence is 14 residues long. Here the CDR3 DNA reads TGTGCCAGCAGCCGTGGGGGGGGCTACAATGAGCAGTTCTTC. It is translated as CASSRGGGYNEQFF.

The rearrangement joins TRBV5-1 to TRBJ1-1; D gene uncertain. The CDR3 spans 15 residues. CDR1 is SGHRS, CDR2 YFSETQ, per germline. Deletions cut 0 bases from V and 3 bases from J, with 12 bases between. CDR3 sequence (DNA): TGCGCCAGCAGCTTGGATTCGGTGGGGTACACTGAAGCTTTCTTT. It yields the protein CASSLDSVGYTEAFF.

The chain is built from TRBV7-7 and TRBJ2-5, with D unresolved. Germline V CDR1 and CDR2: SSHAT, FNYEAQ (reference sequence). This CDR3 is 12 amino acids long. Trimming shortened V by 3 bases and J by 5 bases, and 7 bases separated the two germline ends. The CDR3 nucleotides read TGTGCCAGCAGCTTGGCAGGCGAGACCCAGTACTTC. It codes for CASSLAGETQYF. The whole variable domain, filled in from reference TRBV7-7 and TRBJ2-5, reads GAGVSQSPRYKVTKRGQDVTLRCDPISSHATLYWYQQALGQGPEFLTYFNYEAQPDKSGLPSDRFSAERPEGSISTLTIQRTEQRDSAMYRCASSLAGETQYFGPGTRLLVL.